The 11 T cell receptor beta chains below all came from one sample that was sequenced in a study of monozygotic twins with inflammatory bowel disease (dated by TCRdb to the late 2010s). Library prep was done by 5' RACE. The reads were generated on an Illumina HiSeq 2500. TCRdb reprocessed the reads into one record per CDR3 protein sequence, lacking DNA. This sample's table contains 150,000 to 200,000 distinct CDR3 sequences. The biggest ten clones account for less than 7.5% of the sample. Sequenced input: blood. These receptors all stem from a human donor with ulcerative colitis or Crohn's disease, or a healthy co-twin of an affected twin (not recorded which).

The J gene is TRBJ2-1, the V gene TRBV14; no DNA is available, so the TRBD2 call from TCRdb remains unchecked. The CDR3 spans 17 residues. Germline V gene lookup returns CDR1 SGHDN and CDR2 FVKESK. Here the CDR3 reads CASSHTRGLAEGNEQFF.

The chain joins TRBV27 to TRBJ2-3; TCRdb names TRBD1, which stays unverified in the absence of DNA. Germline values: CDR1 MNHEY, CDR2 SMNVEV (reference sequence). This CDR3 region has 14 residues. The CDR3 sequence is CASSRQVLTDTQYF.

The J gene is TRBJ1-1, the V gene TRBV20-1; the D gene TCRdb calls, TRBD1, cannot be checked with no DNA. From germline, CDR1 is DFQATT and CDR2 SNEGSKA (reference sequence). This CDR3 contains 12 residues. The CDR3 loop is CSASQGDTEAFF.

The chain recombines TRBV11-2 with TRBJ2-1; TCRdb's D call, TRBD2, is unchecked because there is no DNA. The germline V gene encodes CDR1 SGHAT and CDR2 FQNNGV. CDR3 length: 18 residues. The CDR3 sequence is CASSLRTSGGAIYNEQFF.

The chain combines TRBV13 with TRBJ2-7. This CDR3 has 12 residues. Per germline, CDR1 PRHDT and CDR2 FYEKMQ (reference sequence). CDR3 loop: CASRESSYEQYF. Based on the CDR3 plus reference TRBV13 and TRBJ2-7, the full variable domain is AAGVIQSPRHLIKEKRETATLKCYPIPRHDTVYWYQQGPGQDPQFLISFYEKMQSDKGSIPDRFSAQQFSDYHSELNMSSLELGDSALYFCASRESSYEQYFGPGTRLTVT.

This chain uses TRBV4-3 with TRBJ2-7; TCRdb reports TRBD1, a call that lacks DNA to check it against. Germline values: CDR1 LGHNA, CDR2 YSLEER. This CDR3 comprises 16 residues. The CDR3 sequence is CASSQGKGARGYEQYF.

The gene calls are TRBV18 and TRBJ2-7. CDR3 length: 13 residues. Germline V gives CDR1 KGHSH, CDR2 LQKENI. The CDR3 loop reads CASSPRRGLEQYF. Full variable domain (missing parts from reference TRBV18 and TRBJ2-7): NAGVMQNPRHLVRRRGQEARLRCSPMKGHSHVYWYRQLPEEGLKFMVYLQKENIIDESGMPKERFSAEFPKEGPSILRIQQVVRGDSAAYFCASSPRRGLEQYFGPGTRLTVT.

V usage is TRBV20-1 and J usage is TRBJ1-3; TCRdb's D call of TRBD1 is untestable without DNA. CDR3 length: 14 residues. Germline CDR1 DFQATT, CDR2 SNEGSKA (reference sequence). The CDR3 here is CSARVEDRRNTIYF.

The chain links TRBV11-2 to TRBJ2-1; the D call from TCRdb, TRBD1, cannot be confirmed without DNA. Germline CDR1 is SGHAT and CDR2 is FQNNGV. The CDR3 has 15 amino acids. The CDR3 spells CASSLATSLGGEQFF.

J is TRBJ1-6 and V is TRBV29-1; with no DNA, the TCRdb D assignment of TRBD1 cannot be verified. Per the germline V gene, CDR1 is SQVTM and CDR2 is ANQGSEA. This CDR3 has 15 amino acids. CDR3 in amino acids: CSVRQGRSGDSPLHF.

V is TRBV19 and J is TRBJ1-1; without DNA, the TCRdb call of TRBD1 cannot be checked. The CDR3 is 14 residues long. CDR1 is LNHDA, CDR2 SQIVND, per germline (reference sequence). CDR3 sequence: CASSIRQGATEAFF.